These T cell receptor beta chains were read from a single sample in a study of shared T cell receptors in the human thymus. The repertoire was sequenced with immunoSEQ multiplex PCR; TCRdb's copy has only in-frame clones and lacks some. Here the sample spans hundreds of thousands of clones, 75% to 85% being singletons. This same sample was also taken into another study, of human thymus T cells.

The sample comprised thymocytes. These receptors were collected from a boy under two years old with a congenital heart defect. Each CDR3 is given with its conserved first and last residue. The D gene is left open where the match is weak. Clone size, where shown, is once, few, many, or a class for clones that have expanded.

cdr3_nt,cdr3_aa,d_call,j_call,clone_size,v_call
TGTGCCAGTAGTATCAGGGGGTTTGGGGCCAACGTCCTGACTTTC,CASSIRGFGANVLTF,TRBD1,TRBJ2-6,few,TRBV19
TGTGCCAGCAGACCCCCAGGGTTTAGCCAAGAGACCCAGTACTTC,CASRPPGFSQETQYF,NA,TRBJ2-5,NA,TRBV6-5
TGTGCCAGCAGCTTACTTCTAGCGGGAGAGGGAGATACGCAGTATTTT,CASSLLLAGEGDTQYF,TRBD2,TRBJ2-3,NA,TRBV5-6
TGCGCCAGTGCAGGGGGAGTTAGCATTTACGAGCAGTACTTC,CASAGGVSIYEQYF,TRBD1,TRBJ2-7,few,TRBV5-1
TGTGCCAGCAGTGAGAGGACAGGGGATACCTACGAGCAGTACTTC,CASSERTGDTYEQYF,TRBD1,TRBJ2-7,NA,TRBV28
TGCGCCAGCAGCCCCCGGACAGGGGGCTATTACGAGCAGTACTTC,CASSPRTGGYYEQYF,TRBD1,TRBJ2-7,NA,TRBV4-1
TGTGCCAGCCCCGCGCCGCAGGGGGAGACCCAGTACTTC,CASPAPQGETQYF,NA,TRBJ2-5,NA,TRBV6-1
TGTGCCAGTAGTACCCGGGAGGAGCTAAACGAGCAGTTCTTC,CASSTREELNEQFF,TRBD2,TRBJ2-1,NA,TRBV19
TGTGCCAGCAGCTTAAGGTTGGGCCTCTCTGGAAACACCATATATTTT,CASSLRLGLSGNTIYF,NA,TRBJ1-3,NA,TRBV7-9
TGTGCCAGCAGTGAAAGGTCCGGGGACTTCAAGGTATATAGCAATCAGCCCCAGCATTTT,CASSERSGDFKVYSNQPQHF,NA,TRBJ1-5,NA,TRBV6-1
TGTGCCAGCAGCTACCGGGCGGGAATCCACTACAATGAGCAGTTCTTC,CASSYRAGIHYNEQFF,NA,TRBJ2-1,NA,TRBV27
TGTGCCAGCAGCCCCGGCAGGCTAGCGGGTGCTTATGGGTACTTC,CASSPGRLAGAYGYF,TRBD2,TRBJ2-7,once,TRBV27
TGTGCCAGCAGTCGAGGTAGCGGCACCTCCTACGAGCAGTACTTC,CASSRGSGTSYEQYF,NA,TRBJ2-7,NA,TRBV5-4
TGTGCCAGCAGCTGCCGCCGCGAGGTCGGGACTAGCGGGGCCGAGCAGTACTTC,CASSCRREVGTSGAEQYF,TRBD2,TRBJ2-7,NA,TRBV5-4
TGTGCCAGCAACCCAGGGGATGGCTACACCTTC,CASNPGDGYTF,NA,TRBJ1-2,NA,TRBV19
TGTGCCAGCACCCGGGACAGGGGGGGCGAGCAGTACTTC,CASTRDRGGEQYF,TRBD1,TRBJ2-7,NA,TRBV2
TGTGCCAGCAGCCAAAAGGGGGTAGCGGGAGCCGAGCAGTACTTC,CASSQKGVAGAEQYF,TRBD2,TRBJ2-7,NA,TRBV14
TGTGCCAGCAGCTTAGCGATGTCAGGTAGGGAGGAAACTGAAGCTTTCTTT,CASSLAMSGREETEAFF,NA,TRBJ1-1,few,TRBV7-9
TGTGCCAGCAGCTCCGTGACAGGGGGGACTGAAGCTTTCTTT,CASSSVTGGTEAFF,TRBD1,TRBJ1-1,NA,TRBV5-6
TGTGCCAGCAGTCCCCGGACTAGGGGCCACGAGCAGTACTTC,CASSPRTRGHEQYF,TRBD2,TRBJ2-7,NA,TRBV27
TGTGCCAGCAGCTTTACCCGGGTAGAGACCCAGTACTTC,CASSFTRVETQYF,NA,TRBJ2-5,NA,TRBV5-6
TGCGCCAGCAGCTTGGAGGGGACTAGCGGGAGTGCGGCCTACGAGCAGTACTTC,CASSLEGTSGSAAYEQYF,TRBD2,TRBJ2-7,NA,TRBV5-1
TGTGCCAGCAGTGGGGGACAGTACGAACGGCATACGCAGTATTTT,CASSGGQYERHTQYF,TRBD1,TRBJ2-3,NA,TRBV2
TGTGCCAGCAGTTGGACTAGCCCCCCGGGGAATGAGCAGTTCTTC,CASSWTSPPGNEQFF,TRBD2,TRBJ2-1,NA,TRBV27
TGTGCCAGCAGCCAAGGGGTAGCGCAAATTTATCGCTACGAGCAGTACTTC,CASSQGVAQIYRYEQYF,NA,TRBJ2-7,NA,TRBV14
TGCGCCAGCAGCCACCCCGCGGTGGGGGCTCTGATTAATGAGCAGTTCTTC,CASSHPAVGALINEQFF,NA,TRBJ2-1,NA,TRBV4-3
TGTGCCAGCAGTCTACTAGCGGGAGTAGGAGAGACCCAGTACTTC,CASSLLAGVGETQYF,TRBD2,TRBJ2-5,few,TRBV28
TGTGCCAGTAGTATTAGGGGAAACTCTGGAAACACCATATATTTT,CASSIRGNSGNTIYF,NA,TRBJ1-3,once,TRBV19
TGTGCCAGCAGTTTCCCTAGCGGGAGGGCCGGGGTAAACGAGCAGTACTTC,CASSFPSGRAGVNEQYF,TRBD2,TRBJ2-7,NA,TRBV28
TGTGCCAGCAGCGTAGGAGGGGGAGAGACCCAGTACTTC,CASSVGGGETQYF,NA,TRBJ2-5,NA,TRBV9
TGTGCCAGCAGTCGAGACCGGGACAGGGACTCCACAGATACGCAGTATTTT,CASSRDRDRDSTDTQYF,TRBD1,TRBJ2-3,NA,TRBV28
TGTGCCACGACGGAGGAACGGGATGAAAAACTGTTTTTT,CATTEERDEKLFF,NA,TRBJ1-4,once,TRBV11-2
TGTGCCAGCAGTTGTGGCAGGGGGACAGATACGCAGTATTTT,CASSCGRGTDTQYF,TRBD1,TRBJ2-3,NA,TRBV6-5
TGTGCCAGCAGCGTAGAGGGGCATGGAAACACCATATATTTT,CASSVEGHGNTIYF,NA,TRBJ1-3,NA,TRBV9
TGCGCCAGCAGCCAAGTCGTAGGGGAAATGTTTGCCTATGGCTACACCTTC,CASSQVVGEMFAYGYTF,NA,TRBJ1-2,NA,TRBV4-1
TGTGCCAGCAGCCCCACGTTTGGGAAAGGGACTAGCGGGAGTAGGGGATACAATGAGCAGTTCTTC,CASSPTFGKGTSGSRGYNEQFF,TRBD2,TRBJ2-1,NA,TRBV4-2
TGCGCCAGCAGCTCGGGGAAAGCAGGTGGGGAGCTGTTTTTT,CASSSGKAGGELFF,NA,TRBJ2-2,NA,TRBV5-1
TGCGCCAGCAGCCAACCCGCACAGGGTTCGGAGAACACCGGGGAGCTGTTTTTT,CASSQPAQGSENTGELFF,NA,TRBJ2-2,once,TRBV4-3
TGTGCCAGCAGTCACCCCATCAGGGGGCAGAATTCACCCCTCCACTTT,CASSHPIRGQNSPLHF,TRBD1,TRBJ1-6,once,TRBV6-6
TGTGCCATCAGTGGGACAGGGGCAGACTCCTACGAGCAGTACTTC,CAISGTGADSYEQYF,TRBD1,TRBJ2-7,NA,TRBV10-3
TGCGCCAGCAGTAGGGGGCCCTACTACGAGCAGTACTTC,CASSRGPYYEQYF,TRBD1,TRBJ2-7,NA,TRBV10-1
TGTGCCAGCAGTTTATCACGCCACCAGGGGCATGGCACTGAAGCTTTCTTT,CASSLSRHQGHGTEAFF,NA,TRBJ1-1,NA,TRBV27
TGTGCCAGCAGCCAACTCAGGGCCTACGAGCAGTACTTC,CASSQLRAYEQYF,NA,TRBJ2-7,NA,TRBV14
TGCAGCGTTGAAGATCCCACAGAATCTAATGAAAAACTGTTTTTT,CSVEDPTESNEKLFF,NA,TRBJ1-4,NA,TRBV29-1
TGTGCCAGCAGCCCACAACCAGCAGGGAAGGCCAAAAACATTCAGTACTTC,CASSPQPAGKAKNIQYF,NA,TRBJ2-4,NA,TRBV9